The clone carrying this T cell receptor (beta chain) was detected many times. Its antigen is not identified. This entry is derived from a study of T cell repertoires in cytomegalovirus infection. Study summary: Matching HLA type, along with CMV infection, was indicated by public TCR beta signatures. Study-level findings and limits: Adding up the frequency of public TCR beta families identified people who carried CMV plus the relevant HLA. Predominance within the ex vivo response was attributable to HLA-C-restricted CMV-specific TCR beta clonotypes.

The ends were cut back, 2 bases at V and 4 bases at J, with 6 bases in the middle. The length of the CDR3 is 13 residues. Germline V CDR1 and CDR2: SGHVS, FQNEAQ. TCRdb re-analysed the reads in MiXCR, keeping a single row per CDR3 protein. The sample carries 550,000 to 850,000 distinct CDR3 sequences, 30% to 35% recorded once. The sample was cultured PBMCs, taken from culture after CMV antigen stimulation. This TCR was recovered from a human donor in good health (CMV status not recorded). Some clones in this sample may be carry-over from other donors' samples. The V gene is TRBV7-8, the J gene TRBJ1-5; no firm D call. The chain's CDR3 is CASSLKTNQPQHF. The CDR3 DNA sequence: TGTGCCAGCAGCTTAAAGACGAATCAGCCCCAGCATTTT.